This section outlines one TCR beta chain sequence together with its context. Source study methods: The assay estimated nucleated cells by amplifying reference gene primers. Profiled with immunoSEQ multiplex PCR; TCRdb holds only in-frame clones, not every one. For V, J and clone size, that table is used; D and trimming come from the DNA. The sample has approximately 68,000 clones, more than 65% seen once. The CDR3 is made up of 15 amino acids. Germline CDR1 reads MNHEY; CDR2 reads SMNVEV (reference sequence). V lost 5 bases and J 3 bases, leaving 14 bases between the germline ends. This sample was included in a study of blood T cell repertoires in COVID-19.

J is TRBJ2-1 and V is TRBV27; tentatively, D is TRBD2 (5 bases). The clonotype comes from a woman aged 50 to 60 with acute or convalescent COVID-19. The sequencing input was peripheral blood. CDR3 sequence (DNA): TGTGCCAGCAGTGTCATAGCTGGAGGCTACAATGAGCAGTTCTTC. Residues: CASSVIAGGYNEQFF.